What follows is one T cell receptor beta chain and its context. Exclusion of a patient resulted from uncontrolled infection, other autoimmune disease, pregnancy or lactation. This record comes from a study of T cells in Graves' hyperthyroidism and ophthalmopathy. RNA transcripts were the template for amplifying TCR beta CDR3 regions. An initial round of RT-PCR targeting the TCR CDR3 relied on the HTBI primer set. TCRdb fed the multiplex PCR reads into MiXCR, producing one record per CDR3 protein. Here the sample spans 250,000 to 350,000 distinct CDR3 sequences, 15% to 20% being singletons. V lost 7 bases, J lost 10 bases, and 13 bases lay in between. CDR3 size: 11 residues. Germline V gene data show CDR1 as SGHTA and CDR2 as FQGNSA.

This TCR came from a man aged 25 to 45 with Graves' hyperthyroidism. V is TRBV7-2 and J is TRBJ2-5, with D perhaps being TRBD1 or TRBD2 (5 bases each). Sequenced input: blood. The CDR3 DNA sequence: TGTGCCAGCACGGCCGGGGACGTCCAGTACTTC. Its translation: CASTAGDVQYF.